Listed below are T cell receptor beta chains from one sample, sequenced in a study of shared clonotypes between healthy human individuals. Sequencing used immunoSEQ multiplex PCR; TCRdb keeps in-frame clones, though not all of them. The sample lists over a million clones, around 78% occurring once. The material sequenced was memory CD4+ T cells from PBMCs. These receptors were collected from a man younger than 30 in good health. Some clones in this sample may be carry-over from other donors' samples. Each CDR3 is given with its conserved first and last residue. Fields, in order: V gene, clone size, D gene, J gene, CDR3 protein, CDR3 DNA. D genes are given only for firm matches. Where a row states a size, it is once, few, many or the class of an expanded clone; other rows omit it.

V gene: TRBV28; clone size: .; D gene: TRBD2; J gene: TRBJ2-1; CDR3 protein: CASSSRTSGSRDEQFF; CDR3 DNA: TGTGCCAGCAGTAGCCGGACTAGCGGGAGTAGAGATGAGCAGTTCTTC
V gene: TRBV5-6; clone size: .; D gene: .; J gene: TRBJ1-3; CDR3 protein: CASSLLSGTPGNTIYF; CDR3 DNA: TGTGCCAGCAGCTTGTTGTCAGGGACACCTGGGAACACCATATATTTT
V gene: TRBV6-5; clone size: .; D gene: .; J gene: TRBJ2-5; CDR3 protein: CASSYDPGTGETQYF; CDR3 DNA: TGTGCCAGCAGTTACGACCCGGGCACAGGGGAGACCCAGTACTTC
V gene: TRBV29-1; clone size: .; D gene: TRBD2; J gene: TRBJ2-1; CDR3 protein: CSGATSAGVFF; CDR3 DNA: TGCAGCGGCGCCACTAGCGCCGGGGTGTTCTTC
V gene: TRBV11-2; clone size: .; D gene: TRBD2; J gene: TRBJ2-1; CDR3 protein: CASSNTGLAGGIQFF; CDR3 DNA: TGTGCCAGCAGCAATACGGGACTAGCGGGAGGTATTCAGTTCTTC
V gene: TRBV5-8; clone size: .; D gene: .; J gene: TRBJ2-5; CDR3 protein: CASSLRETQYF; CDR3 DNA: TGTGCCAGCAGCCTGAGAGAGACCCAGTACTTC
V gene: TRBV7-9; clone size: .; D gene: .; J gene: TRBJ1-1; CDR3 protein: CASSLPSVTEAFF; CDR3 DNA: TGTGCCAGCAGCCTACCCAGTGTTACTGAAGCTTTCTTT
V gene: TRBV9; clone size: .; D gene: .; J gene: TRBJ2-7; CDR3 protein: CASSVGDSLSYEQYF; CDR3 DNA: TGTGCCAGCAGCGTAGGGGATTCCCTCTCCTACGAGCAGTACTTC
V gene: TRBV4-2; clone size: .; D gene: .; J gene: TRBJ2-2; CDR3 protein: CASSQDVVELNTGELFF; CDR3 DNA: TGTGCCAGCAGCCAAGATGTAGTCGAATTAAACACCGGGGAGCTGTTTTTT
V gene: TRBV10-3; clone size: .; D gene: .; J gene: TRBJ2-7; CDR3 protein: CAISESPGLLHEQYF; CDR3 DNA: TGTGCCATCAGTGAGTCGCCGGGACTCCTCCACGAGCAGTACTTC
V gene: TRBV6-1; clone size: .; D gene: .; J gene: TRBJ1-1; CDR3 protein: CASSEVGGEDEAFF; CDR3 DNA: TGTGCCAGCAGTGAAGTGGGGGGAGAGGATGAAGCTTTCTTT
V gene: TRBV4-1; clone size: .; D gene: .; J gene: TRBJ1-2; CDR3 protein: CASSQAAGNYGYTF; CDR3 DNA: TGCGCCAGCAGCCAAGCGGCGGGGAACTATGGCTACACCTTC
V gene: TRBV7-2; clone size: .; D gene: .; J gene: TRBJ2-1; CDR3 protein: CASNPDQVGEQFF; CDR3 DNA: TGTGCCAGCAACCCTGACCAAGTGGGTGAGCAGTTCTTC
V gene: TRBV5-1; clone size: .; D gene: TRBD2; J gene: TRBJ2-7; CDR3 protein: CASSSRGTSGSIPPDF; CDR3 DNA: TGCGCCAGCAGTTCCCGGGGGACTAGCGGGAGTATCCCCCCGGACTTC
V gene: TRBV6-5; clone size: .; D gene: .; J gene: TRBJ2-2; CDR3 protein: CASSLLSQATGELFF; CDR3 DNA: TGTGCCAGCAGTCTCTTGAGCCAAGCCACCGGGGAGCTGTTTTTT
V gene: TRBV27; clone size: .; D gene: TRBD1; J gene: TRBJ1-1; CDR3 protein: CASEQKFQGVRGTEAFF; CDR3 DNA: TGTGCCAGCGAACAAAAATTTCAGGGGGTGAGAGGCACTGAAGCTTTCTTT
V gene: TRBV29-1; clone size: .; D gene: TRBD1; J gene: TRBJ1-2; CDR3 protein: CSVGQGERYGYTF; CDR3 DNA: TGCAGCGTCGGACAGGGAGAGCGCTATGGCTACACCTTC
V gene: TRBV28; clone size: .; D gene: .; J gene: TRBJ1-2; CDR3 protein: CASSFLGVQGYGYTF; CDR3 DNA: TGTGCCAGCAGTTTTTTGGGGGTTCAGGGCTATGGCTACACCTTC
V gene: TRBV6-5; clone size: once; D gene: .; J gene: TRBJ1-6; CDR3 protein: CASRSLDIYSPLHF; CDR3 DNA: TGTGCCAGCAGATCACTCGATATTTATTCACCCCTCCACTTT
V gene: TRBV14; clone size: once; D gene: .; J gene: TRBJ2-2; CDR3 protein: CASSQQGGTGELFF; CDR3 DNA: TGTGCCAGCAGCCAACAGGGCGGCACCGGGGAGCTGTTTTTT
V gene: TRBV27; clone size: .; D gene: .; J gene: TRBJ1-1; CDR3 protein: CASRPPIQMNTEAFF; CDR3 DNA: TGTGCCAGCAGGCCACCTATACAGATGAACACTGAAGCTTTCTTT
V gene: TRBV29-1; clone size: .; D gene: TRBD1; J gene: TRBJ1-5; CDR3 protein: CSATGQGNQPQHF; CDR3 DNA: TGCAGCGCAACCGGACAGGGCAATCAGCCCCAGCATTTT
V gene: TRBV11-2; clone size: .; D gene: .; J gene: TRBJ2-6; CDR3 protein: CASSLGGGANVLTF; CDR3 DNA: TGTGCCAGCAGCTTGGGTGGTGGGGCCAACGTCCTGACTTTC
V gene: TRBV6-1; clone size: .; D gene: .; J gene: TRBJ2-2; CDR3 protein: CASMKGTGELFF; CDR3 DNA: TGTGCCAGCATGAAGGGAACCGGGGAGCTGTTTTTT